This record covers a single T cell receptor (beta chain). The target antigen is unknown. The CDR3 contains 19 residues. J gave up 0 bases and V 0 bases, and 13 bases lay outside the gene matches. Germline V gene lookup returns CDR1 LGHNA and CDR2 YSLEER. The table came from immunoSEQ multiplex PCR; TCRdb's copy has only in-frame clones and leaves some out. The sample lists roughly 250,000 clones; around nine tenths were seen once. These data are taken from a study of cytomegalovirus exposure and HLA in healthy donors. Whole-study results and caveats: The tendency of first-cohort TCR clusters to co-occur in the 120 or so validation repertoires emerged from a later analysis.

The sequenced material came from PBMCs. The TCR comes from a man younger than 30 in good health and CMV-seronegative. The chain combines TRBV4-3 with TRBJ1-2, with 7 bases identical to TRBD1. DNA for the CDR3: TGCGCCAGCAGCCAAGAGGTGAATTCCGGGACAGCTTCTAACTATGGCTACACCTTC. Its translation: CASSQEVNSGTASNYGYTF.